This T cell receptor (beta chain) was captured by sequencing in a study of blood T cell repertoires in COVID-19. The CDR3 covers 12 residues. The V and J ends lost 1 base and 12 bases respectively, with 7 bases between them. Germline lookup yields CDR1 MNHNS and CDR2 SASEGT. Assay used: immunoSEQ multiplex PCR; TCRdb lists only in-frame clones, some missing. This table has tens of thousands of clones, 88% appearing once. The gene calls are TRBV6-1 and TRBJ1-6, with TRBD1 as a possible D gene (5 bases). The specimen sequenced was peripheral blood. This sequence originates from a human donor in a cohort sampled during active COVID-19. As DNA, the CDR3 is TGTGCCAGCAGTGAAGGGGGCCGACCCCTCCACTTT. Translated, it gives CASSEGGRPLHF.